A selection of T cell receptor beta chains follows, all from one sample in a study of control samples from healthy donors and cancer patients. The protocol was immunoSEQ multiplex PCR, while the TCRdb copy is restricted to in-frame clones and leaves out a portion. Among about 81,000 clones listed, about 93% were seen once. The sample was blood. These receptors all come from a woman between 18 and 30 years old in good health. Both conserved end residues are part of each CDR3. Fields, in order: clone size, D gene, J gene, V gene, CDR3 protein, CDR3 DNA. A D gene is named only where the DNA matches it firmly. Clone size is stated in some rows and not others, as once, few, many or a class when expanded.

size: NA; D: NA; J: TRBJ2-3; V: TRBV18; CDR3: CASSLEQGGTQYF; DNA: TGTGCCAGCTCACTCGAACAGGGTGGTACGCAGTATTTT
size: NA; D: NA; J: TRBJ2-7; V: TRBV9; CDR3: CASSHSPSYEQYF; DNA: TGTGCCAGCAGCCATAGCCCAAGCTACGAGCAGTACTTC
size: NA; D: NA; J: TRBJ2-7; V: TRBV4-1; CDR3: CASSQFHYEQYF; DNA: TGCGCCAGCAGCCAATTCCACTACGAGCAGTACTTC
size: NA; D: NA; J: TRBJ1-1; V: TRBV7-9; CDR3: CASSSEGNAEAFF; DNA: TGTGCCAGCAGCTCCGAGGGAAACGCTGAAGCTTTCTTT
size: NA; D: NA; J: TRBJ2-2; V: TRBV14; CDR3: CASSPHEGRGELFF; DNA: TGTGCCAGCAGCCCCCACGAGGGCCGTGGGGAGCTGTTTTTT
size: NA; D: NA; J: TRBJ2-7; V: TRBV6-5; CDR3: CASSWGGGGSYEQYF; DNA: TGTGCCAGCAGTTGGGGAGGGGGGGGCTCCTACGAGCAGTACTTC
size: once; D: TRBD2; J: TRBJ2-1; V: TRBV19; CDR3: CASSVRGGRAGGGEQFF; DNA: TGTGCCAGTAGTGTCCGAGGGGGAAGGGCGGGAGGTGGTGAGCAGTTCTTC
size: NA; D: NA; J: TRBJ2-7; V: TRBV7-2; CDR3: CASSSQGYEQYF; DNA: TGTGCCAGCAGCAGCCAGGGATACGAGCAGTACTTC
size: NA; D: TRBD1; J: TRBJ2-3; V: TRBV9; CDR3: CASSRGGARTDTQYF; DNA: TGTGCCAGCAGCCGAGGGGGCGCGAGGACAGATACGCAGTATTTT
size: NA; D: TRBD1; J: TRBJ2-3; V: TRBV6-6; CDR3: CANSFRDRDTDTQYF; DNA: TGTGCCAACTCCTTCCGGGACAGGGACACAGATACGCAGTATTTT
size: NA; D: NA; J: TRBJ1-2; V: TRBV3-1/TRBV3-2; CDR3: CASSQQGQYGYTF; DNA: TGTGCCAGCAGCCAGCAGGGCCAATATGGCTACACCTTC
size: NA; D: NA; J: TRBJ2-2; V: TRBV5-6; CDR3: CASSLVGTPNTGELFF; DNA: TGTGCCAGCAGCTTGGTCGGGACCCCGAACACCGGGGAGCTGTTTTTT
size: NA; D: NA; J: TRBJ2-7; V: TRBV10-1; CDR3: CASSGSGMEGIFEQYF; DNA: TGCGCCAGCAGCGGCTCCGGGATGGAGGGGATTTTCGAGCAGTACTTC
size: NA; D: NA; J: TRBJ2-1; V: TRBV6-5; CDR3: CASSYSRVVGDNEQFF; DNA: TGTGCCAGCAGTTACTCGCGGGTGGTAGGGGACAATGAGCAGTTCTTC
size: NA; D: NA; J: TRBJ1-1; V: TRBV29-1; CDR3: CSDGNTEAFF; DNA: TGCAGCGACGGGAACACTGAAGCTTTCTTT
size: NA; D: NA; J: TRBJ1-5; V: TRBV28; CDR3: CASSPHRQPQHF; DNA: TGTGCCAGCAGTCCTCACCGTCAGCCCCAGCATTTT
size: NA; D: NA; J: TRBJ2-1; V: TRBV20-1; CDR3: CSASSGRDYNEQFF; DNA: TGCAGTGCTAGTTCCGGGAGAGATTACAATGAGCAGTTCTTC
size: NA; D: NA; J: TRBJ1-1; V: TRBV5-1; CDR3: CASRAPANTEAFF; DNA: TGCGCCAGCAGAGCCCCAGCGAACACTGAAGCTTTCTTT
size: NA; D: TRBD1; J: TRBJ2-7; V: TRBV13; CDR3: CASSGRDRGTYEQYF; DNA: TGTGCCAGCAGCGGCCGGGACAGGGGAACCTACGAGCAGTACTTC
size: few; D: NA; J: TRBJ1-3; V: TRBV12-2; CDR3: CASRPKDRGGRSGNTIYF; DNA: TGTGCAAGTCGCCCGAAGGACAGGGGAGGAAGGTCTGGAAACACCATATATTTT
size: NA; D: NA; J: TRBJ2-7; V: TRBV10-2; CDR3: CASGELVTEQYF; DNA: TGCGCCAGCGGAGAACTAGTAACCGAGCAGTACTTC
size: NA; D: NA; J: TRBJ2-7; V: TRBV5-4; CDR3: CASSLTGWRGEQYF; DNA: TGTGCCAGCAGCCTCACAGGGTGGAGGGGCGAGCAGTACTTC
size: NA; D: TRBD2; J: TRBJ2-1; V: TRBV9; CDR3: CASSIAGDSYNEQFF; DNA: TGTGCCAGCAGCATAGCGGGGGACTCCTACAATGAGCAGTTCTTC
size: NA; D: TRBD1; J: TRBJ2-7; V: TRBV19; CDR3: CASSTESPGQGAYEQYF; DNA: TGTGCCAGTAGTACTGAATCCCCGGGACAGGGGGCCTACGAGCAGTACTTC
size: NA; D: NA; J: TRBJ1-2; V: TRBV27; CDR3: CASSLLATGQSGGYTF; DNA: TGTGCCAGCAGTTTATTGGCCACTGGGCAGTCGGGGGGCTACACCTTC
size: NA; D: TRBD1; J: TRBJ1-3; V: TRBV9; CDR3: CASSLGRQGASGNTIYF; DNA: TGTGCCAGCAGCCTAGGAAGACAGGGGGCAAGTGGAAACACCATATATTTT
size: NA; D: TRBD1; J: TRBJ2-7; V: TRBV5-1; CDR3: CASSLQGAQYEQYF; DNA: TGCGCCAGCAGCTTACAGGGGGCGCAATACGAGCAGTACTTC
size: NA; D: TRBD1; J: TRBJ2-1; V: TRBV19; CDR3: CASSIWGQGDNNEQFF; DNA: TGTGCCAGTAGTATATGGGGACAGGGGGACAACAATGAGCAGTTCTTC
size: NA; D: NA; J: TRBJ2-2; V: TRBV2; CDR3: CATLQGRNTGELFF; DNA: TGTGCCACCCTACAGGGTCGAAACACCGGGGAGCTGTTTTTT
size: NA; D: TRBD1; J: TRBJ2-3; V: TRBV24-1; CDR3: CATSDSGTGGADTQYF; DNA: TGTGCCACCAGTGATTCCGGGACAGGGGGCGCAGATACGCAGTATTTT
size: NA; D: TRBD1; J: TRBJ1-1; V: TRBV7-8; CDR3: CASSLWDRNTEAFF; DNA: TGTGCCAGCAGCTTATGGGACAGGAACACTGAAGCTTTCTTT
size: NA; D: TRBD2; J: TRBJ2-1; V: TRBV24-1; CDR3: CATSDPQSGLAGEKKFF; DNA: TGTGCCACCAGTGACCCACAAAGTGGACTAGCGGGAGAAAAAAAGTTCTTC